This record concerns one TCR beta chain sequence. Looked up from germline, CDR1 is SGHRS and CDR2 is YFSETQ. The length of the CDR3 is 15 residues. V lost 0 bases to trimming and J lost 4 bases, with 13 bases between them. The entry originates in a study of blood T cell repertoires in COVID-19. Study-level information: The United States, Italy and Spain provided the acute and convalescent COVID-19 samples. PBMCs, B-cell-depleted T cells, or T cells were the source of the cDNA or gDNA that made up the material.

Original analysis: Reference gene primers were amplified, and this amplification served to estimate nucleated cell counts. Method: immunoSEQ multiplex PCR; TCRdb's copy keeps in-frame clones and lacks some. V and J calls and clone size are as listed in that table; D and trimming were resolved from the DNA. This repertoire shows 60,000 to 85,000 clones, around 88% found once; its top ten account for less than 2%. Sequenced: peripheral blood. The chain couples TRBV5-1 to TRBJ1-1; no clear D gene. The clonotype was recovered from a woman aged 80 or over with active or convalescent COVID-19. The CDR3, as DNA: TGCGCCAGCAGCTTGGGACCGGGAGCCTCCACTGAAGCTTTCTTT. Protein product: CASSLGPGASTEAFF.